What follows are 18 T cell receptor beta chains derived from one specimen sequenced in a study of cytomegalovirus exposure and HLA in healthy donors. Vbeta (60) and Jbeta (13) primers were used in the PCR. The table came from immunoSEQ multiplex PCR; TCRdb's copy has only in-frame clones and leaves some out. The table includes some 200,000 clones, around four fifths detected once. Sequencing was performed on PBMCs. These receptors were collected from a woman aged 40 to 50 in good health and CMV-seronegative.

Only one count was recorded for this clone. One end of the junction does not line up with germline, which may come from a read error. The chain has TRBV9 and TRBJ1-2; D is unclear. The CDR3 runs to 15 residues. The germline V gene encodes CDR1 SGDLS and CDR2 YYNGEE. As DNA, the CDR3 is TGTGCCAGCAGCGTAGGAGGGAATCGCAACTCTGGCTACACCTTC. Its protein is CASSVGGNRNSGYTF. The full variable domain, in which reference TRBV9 and TRBJ1-2 provide the parts outside the CDR3, is DSGVTQTPKHLITATGQRVTLRCSPRSGDLSVYWYQQSLDQGLQFLIQYYNGEERAKGNILERFSAQQFPDLHSELNLSSLELGDSALYFCASSVGGNRNSGYTFGSGTRLTVV.

The J gene is TRBJ2-1, the V gene TRBV9; 14 bases are shared with TRBD2. J was trimmed by 9 bases and V by 3 bases; bases with no gene match: 2. The CDR3 spans 14 residues. CDR1 is SGDLS and CDR2 is YYNGEE in the germline V gene. This CDR3 is CASSAGLAGVEQFF. The CDR3, as DNA: TGTGCCAGCAGCGCGGGACTAGCGGGAGTTGAGCAGTTCTTC.

V and J are TRBV19 and TRBJ2-1; TRBD1 matches 7 bases. Germline CDR1 and CDR2: LNHDA and SQIVND (reference sequence). The CDR3 spans 15 residues. The trim removed 8 bases at V and 6 bases at J, leaving 13 bases unmatched. The CDR3 spells CASGTGDTLANEQFF. Here the CDR3 DNA reads TGTGCCAGTGGCACAGGGGACACTCTAGCCAATGAGCAGTTCTTC.

The J gene is TRBJ1-5, the V gene TRBV27; weak D call: TRBD1 (5 bases). The germline gives CDR1 MNHEY, CDR2 SMNVEV (reference sequence). The ends were cut back, 3 bases at V and 2 bases at J, with 8 bases in the middle. The CDR3 covers 14 residues. CDR3 DNA: TGTGCCAGCAGTTTTTCCAGGGGCAATCAGCCCCAGCATTTT. The encoded protein is CASSFSRGNQPQHF.

This clone was detected once. The sample holds other DNA sequences that translate to the same CDR3. CDR3 nucleotides: TGCAGCGTTGGACAGCTGAACACTGAAGCTTTCTTT. Protein product: CSVGQLNTEAFF. The genes are TRBV29-1 and TRBJ1-1; tentatively, D is TRBD1 (5 bases). The CDR3 spans 12 residues. V lost 4 bases and J 0 bases, leaving 6 bases between the germline ends. Germline V CDR1 and CDR2: SQVTM, ANQGSEA.

The V and J genes are TRBV5-4 and TRBJ2-5; 10 bases line up with TRBD2. Trimming cost V 4 bases and J 4 bases; bases outside gene matches: 10. The CDR3 length is 16 residues. CDR1 is SGHNT, CDR2 YYREEE, per germline (reference sequence). Here the CDR3 DNA reads TGTGCCAGCAGCACAACTAGCGGGACCTCTAGAGAGACCCAGTACTTC. Translation gives CASSTTSGTSRETQYF. Variable domain in full (rest from reference TRBV5-4 and TRBJ2-5): ETGVTQSPTHLIKTRGQQVTLRCSSQSGHNTVSWYQQALGQGPQFIFQYYREEENGRGNFPPRFSGLQFPNYSSELNVNALELDDSALYLCASSTTSGTSRETQYFGPGTRLLVL.

This clone was counted a few times. The V call is TRBV2, the J call TRBJ1-1; 9 bases fit TRBD1. V lost 5 bases, J lost 1 base, and 5 bases stayed unmatched. This CDR3 comprises 15 residues. Germline CDR1 SNHLY, CDR2 FYNNEI. CDR3 bases: TGTGCCAGCAGTAAGGAACAGGGGGCGAACACTGAAGCTTTCTTT. This gives the protein CASSKEQGANTEAFF.

The rearrangement links TRBV7-9 to TRBJ2-1; unclear D gene. CDR1 SEHNR and CDR2 FQNEAQ come from the germline V gene (reference sequence). This CDR3 comprises 16 residues. Trimming removed 3 bases from V and 6 bases from J, with 18 bases in between. Here the CDR3 reads CASSFVRLPSGNEQFF. CDR3 sequence (DNA): TGTGCCAGCAGCTTCGTGCGACTCCCGAGTGGCAATGAGCAGTTCTTC.

The rearrangement joins TRBV29-1 to TRBJ1-1; 7 positions match TRBD1. This CDR3 spans 12 amino acids. The germline V gene encodes CDR1 SQVTM and CDR2 ANQGSEA. The J segment lost 11 bases and the V segment lost 6 bases, leaving 12 bases of the junction unmatched. The DNA of the CDR3 is TGCAGCGTCCCCTTCGACAGGGTGTGGGCTTTCTTT. This translates into CSVPFDRVWAFF. Full variable domain (remainder filled in from reference TRBV29-1 and TRBJ1-1): SAVISQKPSRDICQRGTSLTIQCQVDSQVTMMFWYRQQPGQSLTLIATANQGSEATYESGFVIDKFPISRPNLTFSTLTVSNMSPEDSSIYLCSVPFDRVWAFFGQGTRLTVV.

The rearrangement uses TRBV9 and TRBJ1-2, with TRBD1 identical over 10 bases. Germline lookup yields CDR1 SGDLS and CDR2 YYNGEE. Trimming cost V 0 bases and J 7 bases; bases outside gene matches: 15. The CDR3 is made up of 18 amino acids. CDR3 sequence (DNA): TGTGCCAGCAGCGTAGCTTACGGCCGGACAGGGGGGATAAGTGGCTACACCTTC. It is translated as CASSVAYGRTGGISGYTF.

This rearrangement joins TRBV28 to TRBJ2-7, with 7 bases identical to TRBD1. The germline V gene encodes CDR1 MDHEN and CDR2 SYDVKM. The length of the CDR3 is 15 residues. J was trimmed by 3 bases and V by 6 bases; bases with no gene match: 11. The CDR3 DNA reads TGTGCCAGCAGCGACTCCAGGGGGTACGTCTACGAGCAGTACTTC. Protein sequence: CASSDSRGYVYEQYF.

This clone was observed a few times. V gene TRBV5-1 combines with J gene TRBJ2-3; TRBD2 is a possible D gene (6 bases). Trimming removed 2 bases from V and 0 bases from J, with 7 bases in between. There are 14 residues in the CDR3. Germline V lookup: CDR1 SGHRS, CDR2 YFSETQ. The CDR3 protein is CASSLGRSTDTQYF. CDR3 in DNA: TGCGCCAGCAGCTTAGGGAGGAGCACAGATACGCAGTATTTT.

The chain uses TRBV11-3 and TRBJ2-7; 7 bases align to TRBD1. This CDR3 is 14 amino acids long. The germline V gene encodes CDR1 SGHNT and CDR2 YENEEA. V lost 6 bases to trimming and J lost 2 bases; unmatched junction nucleotides: 7. The CDR3 loop reads CASRPDRAPYEQYF. The CDR3 nucleotides read TGTGCCAGCAGGCCCGACAGGGCACCCTACGAGCAGTACTTC.

The rearrangement joins TRBV10-1 to TRBJ2-3, with a tentative D call TRBD1 (5 bases). V lost 6 bases and J 2 bases, leaving 18 bases between the germline ends. CDR1 is WNHNN, CDR2 SYGVQD, per germline (reference sequence). This CDR3 contains 16 residues. The CDR3 reads CASRQTGHSTTDTQYF. CDR3 coding DNA: TGCGCCAGCAGACAAACCGGACATTCCACCACAGATACGCAGTATTTT.

The chain is built from TRBV11-2 and TRBJ1-2, with D possibly being TRBD1 (5 bases). CDR1 is SGHAT and CDR2 is FQNNGV in the germline V gene. This CDR3 has 18 residues. V shed 1 base and J shed 3 bases, with 21 bases lying between them. The CDR3 nucleotides are TGTGCCAGCAGCTTAGCCGCGGGGGACCAGAACCTATACTATGGCTACACCTTC. The encoded protein is CASSLAAGDQNLYYGYTF.

This clone was detected a few times. This chain joins TRBV5-4 and TRBJ1-2; D not certain. Germline CDR1 and CDR2: SGHNT and YYREEE (reference sequence). The CDR3 covers 12 residues. V was clipped by 4 bases and J by 7 bases, with 11 bases between them. The CDR3 DNA reads as TGTGCCAGCAGCGGGGAGGTTAGTGGCTACACCTTC. Translated, it gives CASSGEVSGYTF.

CDR3 region: CASSLAGTSSRHEQYF. DNA for the CDR3: TGTGCCAGCAGCTTAGCAGGGACTAGCTCTCGCCACGAGCAGTACTTC. This chain links TRBV7-2 with TRBJ2-7; 9 positions match TRBD2. Germline CDR1 and CDR2: SGHTA and FQGNSA. J was trimmed by 5 bases and V by 0 bases; bases with no gene match: 8. The CDR3 sequence is 16 residues long.

The CDR3 DNA sequence: TGTGCCAGCTCACCCTACAGGGTCGACGAGCAGTACTTC. It specifies CASSPYRVDEQYF. The chain couples TRBV18 to TRBJ2-7, with D perhaps TRBD1 (6 bases). The CDR3 is made up of 13 amino acids. CDR1 KGHSH and CDR2 LQKENI come from the germline V gene. V dropped 3 bases and J dropped 5 bases, with 11 bases sitting between them.